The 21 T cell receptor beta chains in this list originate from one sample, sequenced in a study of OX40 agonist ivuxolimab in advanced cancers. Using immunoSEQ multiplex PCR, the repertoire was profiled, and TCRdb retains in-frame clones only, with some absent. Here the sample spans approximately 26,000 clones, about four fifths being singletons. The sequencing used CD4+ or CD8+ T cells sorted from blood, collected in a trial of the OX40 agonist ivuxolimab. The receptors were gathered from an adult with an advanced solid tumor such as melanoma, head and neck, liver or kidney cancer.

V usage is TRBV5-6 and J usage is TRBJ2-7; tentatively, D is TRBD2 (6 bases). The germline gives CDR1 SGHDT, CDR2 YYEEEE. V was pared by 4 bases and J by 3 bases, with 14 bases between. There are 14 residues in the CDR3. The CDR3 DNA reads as TGTGCCAGCAGCCCTGAAGGGACTCACTACGAGCAGTACTTC. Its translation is CASSPEGTHYEQYF.

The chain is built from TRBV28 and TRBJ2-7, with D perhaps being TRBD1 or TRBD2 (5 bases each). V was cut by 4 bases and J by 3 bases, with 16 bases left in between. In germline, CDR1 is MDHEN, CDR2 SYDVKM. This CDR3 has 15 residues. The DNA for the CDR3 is TGTGCCAGCAGTTCAGACGGGACGGATATCTACGAGCAGTACTTC. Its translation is CASSSDGTDIYEQYF.

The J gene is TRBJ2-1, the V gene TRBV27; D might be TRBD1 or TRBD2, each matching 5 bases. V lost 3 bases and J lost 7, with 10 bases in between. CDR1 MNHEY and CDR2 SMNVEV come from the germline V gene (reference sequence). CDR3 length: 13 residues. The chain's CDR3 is CASSLRGTNEQFF. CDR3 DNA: TGTGCCAGCAGTTTGAGGGGTACGAATGAGCAGTTCTTC.

The DNA of the CDR3 is TGTGCCAGCAGCTCAAAGGGGGTTCAGCCCCAGCATTTT. This sequence encodes CASSSKGVQPQHF. This sequence joins TRBV7-8 and TRBJ1-5, with D perhaps TRBD1 (6 bases). From germline, CDR1 is SGHVS and CDR2 FQNEAQ. The CDR3 consists of 13 residues. With 4 bases removed from V and 6 bases from J, the gap between germline ends came to 10 bases. Based on the CDR3 plus reference TRBV7-8 and TRBJ1-5, the full variable domain is GAGVSQSPRYKVAKRGQDVALRCDPISGHVSLFWYQQALGQGPEFLTYFQNEAQLDKSGLPSDRFFAERPEGSVSTLKIQRTQQEDSAVYLCASSSKGVQPQHFGDGTRLSIL.

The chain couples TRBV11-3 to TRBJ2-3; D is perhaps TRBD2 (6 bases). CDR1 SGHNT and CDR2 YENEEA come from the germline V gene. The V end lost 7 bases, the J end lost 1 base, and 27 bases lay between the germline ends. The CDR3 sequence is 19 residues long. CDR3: CASIRGGSPPPGGTDTQYF. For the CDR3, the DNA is TGTGCCAGCATCCGAGGAGGGAGCCCGCCACCGGGGGGCACAGATACGCAGTATTTT.

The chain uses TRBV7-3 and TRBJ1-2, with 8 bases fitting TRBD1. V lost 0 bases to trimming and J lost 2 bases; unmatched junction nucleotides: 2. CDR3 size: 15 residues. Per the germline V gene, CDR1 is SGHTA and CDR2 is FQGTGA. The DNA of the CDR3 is TGTGCCAGCAGCTTAACGACAGGGGCAAACTATGGCTACACCTTC. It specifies CASSLTTGANYGYTF.

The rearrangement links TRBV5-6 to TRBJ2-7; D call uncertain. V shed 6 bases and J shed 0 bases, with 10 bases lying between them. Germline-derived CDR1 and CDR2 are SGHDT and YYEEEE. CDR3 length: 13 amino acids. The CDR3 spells CASTSRFSYEQYF. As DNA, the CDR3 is TGTGCCAGCACCTCCAGGTTCTCCTACGAGCAGTACTTC.

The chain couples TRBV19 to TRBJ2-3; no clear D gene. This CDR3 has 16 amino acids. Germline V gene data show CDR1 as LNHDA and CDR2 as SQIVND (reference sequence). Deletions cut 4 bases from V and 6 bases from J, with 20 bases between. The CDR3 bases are TGTGCCAGTAGTAGTACGTCCAGGATCGTTGGTGATACGCAGTATTTT. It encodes CASSSTSRIVGDTQYF.

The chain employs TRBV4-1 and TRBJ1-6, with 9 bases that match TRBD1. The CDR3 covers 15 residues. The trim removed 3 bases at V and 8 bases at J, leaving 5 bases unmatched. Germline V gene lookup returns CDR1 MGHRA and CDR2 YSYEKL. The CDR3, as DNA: TGCGCCAGCAGCCACCTGGGACAGGGACATTCACCCCTCCACTTT. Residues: CASSHLGQGHSPLHF.

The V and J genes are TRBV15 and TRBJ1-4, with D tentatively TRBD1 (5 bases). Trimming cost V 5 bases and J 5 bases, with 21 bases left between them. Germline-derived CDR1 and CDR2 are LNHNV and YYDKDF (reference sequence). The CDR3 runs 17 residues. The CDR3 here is CATSPGLRGIRNEKLFF. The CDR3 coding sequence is TGTGCCACCAGCCCCGGTCTGCGGGGGATAAGAAATGAAAAACTGTTTTTT.

The CDR3 is CATSSGQPSSYNSPLHF. CDR3 coding DNA: TGTGCCACCAGCAGTGGACAGCCGAGCTCCTATAATTCACCCCTCCACTTT. This chain joins TRBV15 and TRBJ1-6; D perhaps matches TRBD1 (6 bases). The V and J ends lost 3 bases and 0 bases respectively, with 12 bases between them. Looked up from germline, CDR1 is LNHNV and CDR2 is YYDKDF (reference sequence). The CDR3 consists of 17 residues.

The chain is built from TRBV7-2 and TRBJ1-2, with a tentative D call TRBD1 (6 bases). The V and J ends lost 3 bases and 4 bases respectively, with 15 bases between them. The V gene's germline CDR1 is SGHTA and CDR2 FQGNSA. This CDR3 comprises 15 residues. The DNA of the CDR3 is TGTGCCAGCAGCTTCCGGGACACAAGCAGCTATGGCTACACCTTC. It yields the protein CASSFRDTSSYGYTF.

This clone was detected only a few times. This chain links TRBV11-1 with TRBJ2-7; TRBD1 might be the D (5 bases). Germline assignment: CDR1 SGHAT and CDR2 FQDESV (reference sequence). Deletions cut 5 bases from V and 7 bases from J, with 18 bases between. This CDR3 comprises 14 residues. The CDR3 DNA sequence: TGTGCCAGCAGCCCCCCCCTGGACACGGGTGAGCAGTACTTC. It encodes CASSPPLDTGEQYF.

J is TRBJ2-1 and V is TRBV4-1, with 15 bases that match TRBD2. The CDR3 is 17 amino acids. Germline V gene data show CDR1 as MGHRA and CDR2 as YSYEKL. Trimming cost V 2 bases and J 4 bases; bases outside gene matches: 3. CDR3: CASSQYGTSGGYNEQFF. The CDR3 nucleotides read TGCGCCAGCAGCCAATACGGGACTAGCGGGGGGTACAATGAGCAGTTCTTC.

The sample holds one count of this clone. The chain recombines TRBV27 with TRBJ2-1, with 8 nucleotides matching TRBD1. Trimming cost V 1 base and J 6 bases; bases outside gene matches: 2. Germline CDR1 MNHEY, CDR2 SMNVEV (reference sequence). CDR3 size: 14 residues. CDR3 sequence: CASSLFTGGNEQFF. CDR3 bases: TGTGCCAGCAGTTTATTTACAGGGGGCAATGAGCAGTTCTTC.

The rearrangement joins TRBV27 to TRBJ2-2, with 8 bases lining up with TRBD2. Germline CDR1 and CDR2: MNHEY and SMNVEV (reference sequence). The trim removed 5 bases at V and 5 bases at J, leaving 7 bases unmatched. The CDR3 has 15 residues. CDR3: CASSPLAVRTGELFF. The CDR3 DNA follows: TGTGCCAGCAGTCCACTAGCGGTGAGAACCGGGGAGCTGTTTTTT.

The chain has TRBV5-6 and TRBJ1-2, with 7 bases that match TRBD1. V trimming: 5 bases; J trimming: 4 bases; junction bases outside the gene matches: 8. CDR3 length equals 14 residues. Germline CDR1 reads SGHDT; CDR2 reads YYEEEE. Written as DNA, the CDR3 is TGTGCCAGCAGGAGTTGGGGACAGCCCTATGGCTACACCTTC. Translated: CASRSWGQPYGYTF.

The CDR3 DNA is TGTGCCAGCAGCTTATTTCCGGAGGGACAGGTTAAGAACACTGAAGCTTTCTTT. It specifies CASSLFPEGQVKNTEAFF. The V call is TRBV7-3, the J call TRBJ1-1; 8 nucleotides match TRBD1. CDR1 SGHTA and CDR2 FQGTGA come from the germline V gene. This CDR3 has 18 residues. J gave up 1 base and V 2 bases, and 12 bases lay outside the gene matches.

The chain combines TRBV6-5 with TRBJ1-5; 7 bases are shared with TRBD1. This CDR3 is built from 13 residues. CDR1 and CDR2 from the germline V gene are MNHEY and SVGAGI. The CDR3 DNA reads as TGTGGCACTGGGGACAGAAACAATCAGCCCCAGCATTTT. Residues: CGTGDRNNQPQHF.

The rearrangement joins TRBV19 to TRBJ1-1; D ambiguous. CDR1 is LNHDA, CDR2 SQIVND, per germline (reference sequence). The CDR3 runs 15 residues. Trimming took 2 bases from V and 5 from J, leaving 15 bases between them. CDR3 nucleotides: TGTGCCAGTAGTATAACCTCGTCGCGCCAGACTGAAGCTTTCTTT. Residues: CASSITSSRQTEAFF.

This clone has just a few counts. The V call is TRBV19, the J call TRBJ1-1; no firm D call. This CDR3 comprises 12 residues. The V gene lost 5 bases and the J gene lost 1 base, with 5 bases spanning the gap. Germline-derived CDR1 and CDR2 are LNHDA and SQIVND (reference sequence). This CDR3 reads CASSSANTEAFF. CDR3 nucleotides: TGTGCCAGTAGTTCTGCGAACACTGAAGCTTTCTTT.